Listed below are T cell receptor beta chains from one sample, sequenced in a study of CD8+CD57+ T cells in acquired aplastic anemia. TCRdb called the reads again in MiXCR, with one record for every CDR3 protein. The repertoire holds some 410,000 distinct CDR3 sequences, with 65% to 80% as singletons. Source material: sorted CD4+, CD8+, or CD8+CD57+ T cells (not recorded which) from PBMCs. These receptors originate from a human donor in good health, serving as a control. Both conserved end residues are part of each CDR3. The D gene is left open where the match is weak. Rows may omit the clone size; those that give it use once, few, many or a size class.

CDR3aa,CDR3nt,abundance,d_gene,j_gene,v_gene
CASSSSPGDTGELFF,TGTGCCAGCAGCTCCAGCCCCGGGGACACCGGGGAGCTGTTTTTT,once,-,TRBJ2-2,TRBV7-9
CASSLAADRVYEQYF,TGTGCCAGCAGCTTGGCCGCTGACAGGGTTTACGAGCAGTACTTC,-,TRBD1,TRBJ2-7,TRBV5-5
CASSYTTGMGAGSPLHF,TGTGCCAGCAGCTATACTACAGGGATGGGGGCCGGTTCACCCCTCCACTTT,-,-,TRBJ1-6,TRBV7-6
CASSMAGLAGRTDTQHF,TGTGCCAGCAGCATGGCCGGGCTAGCGGGGAGAACAGATACGCAGCATTTT,-,-,TRBJ1-5,TRBV5-4
CASRYTGAGNSPLHF,TGTGCCAGCAGATATACGGGGGCTGGTAATTCACCCCTCCACTTT,many,-,TRBJ1-6,TRBV2
CASSSPQNTEAFF,TGTGCCAGCAGCTCGCCTCAGAACACTGAAGCTTTCTTT,many,-,TRBJ1-1,TRBV5-8
CAISGRGTEAF,TGTGCCATCAGTGGTCGCGGCACTGAAGCCTTC,-,-,TRBJ1-2,TRBV10-3
CATSRERGLNFGYSF,TGTGCCACCAGCAGAGAGCGGGGTCTAAACTTTGGCTACTCCTTC,-,-,TRBJ2-7,TRBV15
CASSLGAVHDSPLHF,TGTGCCAGCAGCTTAGGGGCAGTACACGACTCACCCCTCCACTTT,-,-,TRBJ1-6,TRBV7-6
CASSILGDQPQHF,TGTGCCAGTAGTATATTGGGGGATCAGCCCCAGCATTTT,many,-,TRBJ1-5,TRBV19
CASSALTGGTGELFF,TGTGCCAGCAGTGCCCTGACAGGGGGAACCGGGGAGCTGTTTTTT,many,TRBD1,TRBJ2-2,TRBV2
CASRDRVHEQYF,TGTGCCAGCAGAGACAGGGTCCACGAGCAGTACTTC,-,TRBD1,TRBJ2-7,TRBV2
CASSPKTGRSYNEHF,TGTGCCAGCAGCCCCAAGACAGGGCGATCCTACAATGAGCATTTT,-,TRBD1,TRBJ1-5,TRBV7-6
CASSWDTGNSPLHTF,TGTGCCAGCAGCTGGGATACAGGGAATTCACCCCTCCACACCTTC,-,-,TRBJ1-2,TRBV7-4
CSARDSSGSPLHF,TGCAGTGCTAGGGACAGTTCGGGTTCACCCCTCCACTTT,-,-,TRBJ1-6,TRBV20-1
CSASAGGYTF,TGCAGTGCTAGCGCAGGGGGCTACACCTTC,-,-,TRBJ1-2,TRBV20-1
CSVETDGYGYTF,TGCAGCGTTGAAACAGACGGCTATGGCTACACCTTC,-,-,TRBJ1-2,TRBV29-1
CARTDSETNYGYTF,TGTGCCAGAACGGACAGCGAGACTAACTATGGCTACACCTTC,many,-,TRBJ1-2,TRBV2
CASSSGQGDNYTF,TGCGCCAGCAGCTCGGGACAGGGGGACAACTACACCTTC,-,TRBD1,TRBJ1-2,TRBV5-1
CASSACGGQSEDVF,TGTGCCAGCAGCGCATGTGGGGGGCAGTCTGAAGATGTCTTT,-,-,TRBJ1-1,TRBV9
CASSRQRGTDTQYF,TGTGCCAGCAGCCGTCAACGGGGGACAGATACGCAGTATTTT,-,-,TRBJ2-3,TRBV7-6
CATSSASEQETQDF,TGTGCCACCAGCAGTGCCAGCGAGCAAGAGACCCAGGACTTC,-,-,TRBJ2-5,TRBV7-9
CASSPSPRPAEAFF,TGCGCCAGCAGCCCCTCGCCTCGGCCCGCTGAAGCTTTCTTT,many,-,TRBJ1-1,TRBV4-1
CAWSEDTGELFF,TGTGCCTGGAGTGAGGACACCGGGGAGCTGTTTTTT,many,-,TRBJ2-2,TRBV30
CSAISGGVHNYGYTF,TGCAGTGCAATCAGCGGGGGAGTACACAATTATGGCTACACCTTC,-,-,TRBJ1-2,TRBV20-1
CASSLAGSVYGYTTQYF,TGTGCCAGCAGCTTAGCGGGCAGCGTCTATGGCTACACCACGCAGTATTTT,-,-,TRBJ2-3,TRBV7-9
CASTHAERTVGNTQYF,TGTGCCAGTACTCACGCCGAAAGGACGGTTGGAAACACCCAGTACTTC,-,-,TRBJ2-5,TRBV19
CASSATDWSSGNTIYF,TGTGCCAGCAGCGCCACCGACTGGAGCTCTGGAAACACCATATATTTT,-,-,TRBJ1-3,TRBV5-1
CASILDRAEEQFF,TGTGCCAGCATCCTGGACAGGGCGGAGGAGCAGTTCTTC,few,TRBD1,TRBJ2-1,TRBV7-9
CASSGWRGDNTQFF,TGTGCCAGCAGCGGATGGCGGGGGGACAATACGCAGTTTTTT,-,TRBD2,TRBJ2-3,TRBV25-1
CASSPLQGYTEAFF,TGTGCCAGCTCACCACTTCAGGGATACACTGAAGCTTTCTTT,few,-,TRBJ1-1,TRBV18
CASGLGEGETQYF,TGTGCCAGCGGCTTAGGTGAGGGGGAGACCCAGTACTTC,-,-,TRBJ2-5,TRBV11-2
CASSPRITDEQYF,TGTGCCAGCTCACCCCGCATCACGGACGAGCAGTACTTC,many,-,TRBJ2-7,TRBV18
CSAAPGLAQETQYF,TGCAGTGCCGCTCCGGGACTCGCTCAAGAGACCCAGTACTTC,many,-,TRBJ2-5,TRBV20-1
CASSYWGKGNSEAFF,TGTGCCAGCAGTTACTGGGGGAAGGGGAACAGTGAAGCTTTCTTT,once,-,TRBJ1-1,TRBV6-5
CSARRPAKQPQHF,TGCAGTGCCAGACGGCCGGCTAAACAGCCCCAGCATTTT,-,-,TRBJ1-5,TRBV20-1
CASSSSGGGTGELFF,TGTGCTAGCAGCTCCTCAGGGGGTGGCACCGGGGAGCTGTTTTTT,-,TRBD1,TRBJ2-2,TRBV7-7
CASSLLAGIETQYF,TGTGCCAGCAGCTTACTAGCGGGGATAGAGACCCAGTACTTC,-,TRBD2,TRBJ2-5,TRBV7-2
CASSLQPVAGGPHNEQFF,TGTGCCAGCAGCTTGCAACCCGTAGCGGGGGGCCCTCACAATGAGCAGTTCTTC,-,TRBD2,TRBJ2-1,TRBV5-1
CSVTRLNTEGGEQFF,TGCAGTGTCACAAGACTGAACACTGAAGGTGGTGAGCAGTTCTTC,-,-,TRBJ2-1,TRBV20-1
CSVEISGGDGYTF,TGCAGCGTTGAGATATCCGGGGGCGATGGCTACACCTTC,-,-,TRBJ1-2,TRBV29-1
CASSITGGSNYGYTF,TGTGCCAGTAGTATCACAGGAGGGTCCAACTATGGCTACACCTTC,few,-,TRBJ1-2,TRBV19
CASSFYICSAGGKETQYF,-,few,-,TRBJ2-5,TRBV5-1
CASSHLGGGTDTQYF,TGTGCCAGCAGCCATCTGGGGGGAGGCACAGATACGCAGTATTTT,-,-,TRBJ2-3,TRBV14
CAISDRRLWGTEAFF,TGTGCCATCAGTGACAGGCGGCTATGGGGCACTGAAGCTTTCTTT,-,-,TRBJ1-1,TRBV10-3